This T cell receptor beta chain came from a study of regulatory T cells in long-lasting Graves disease. Study overall: Persistence in Graves' disease denoted antithyroid drug use beyond 5 years alongside positive TSH receptor antibodies.

Broader study findings: Persistent patients had a count of shared public clonotypes (around 2,700) that exceeded that of new patients (around 910).

The time point was: persistent/refractory GD, antithyroid drugs over 5 years with positive TRAb. PBMC RNA was the source of the TCR library. EDTA tubes held approximately 10 milliliters of peripheral blood from each patient. This clonotype was counted only a few times. Its antigen remains unidentified. Germline V CDR1 and CDR2: SGHAT, FQNNGV. This CDR3 is built from 18 residues. Trimming left V 5 bases short and J 0 bases short, with 23 bases between. Arm-PCR of CDR3 regions and iRepertoire HTBI primers were the basis on which TCR beta libraries were built. Each CDR3 protein is one row after TCRdb ran MiXCR on the multiplex PCR reads. The data show some 420,000 distinct CDR3 sequences, roughly 23% seen once.

The sequenced sample was peripheral blood mononuclear cells (PBMCs), obtained when the disease was refractory, from a patient treated with antithyroid drugs. The receptor was derived from a female donor with Graves disease. The J gene is TRBJ2-7, the V gene TRBV11-2; D is unclear. The CDR3 DNA reads TGTGCCAGCAGCACTTACCCTCAAAGAGACGGGCACTCCTACGAGCAGTACTTC. Amino acids: CASSTYPQRDGHSYEQYF.